The 6 T cell receptor beta chains given below trace back to one sample, sequenced in a study of T cells in Graves' hyperthyroidism and ophthalmopathy. RNA transcripts were the template for amplifying TCR beta CDR3 regions. RT-PCR in the first round (using the HTBI primer set) targeted the TCR CDR3. TCRdb re-derived calls from the multiplex PCR reads in MiXCR, one entry per CDR3 protein. The table lists around 690,000 distinct CDR3 sequences, 17% of them singletons. Input material: blood. The receptors were gathered from a man in his forties or fifties with Graves' hyperthyroidism.

This clonotype came up a few times. This chain uses TRBV27 with TRBJ2-5, with 13 nucleotides matching TRBD2. CDR3 length: 14 amino acids. Germline CDR1 reads MNHEY; CDR2 reads SMNVEV (reference sequence). The V gene end was trimmed by 9 bases and the J gene end by 4 bases; junction bases not matched to a gene: 5. This CDR3 is CASAGLAGLETQYF. CDR3 nucleotide sequence: TGTGCCAGTGCGGGACTAGCGGGATTAGAGACCCAGTACTTC.

This clonotype was observed a few times. The chain couples TRBV7-2 to TRBJ2-1, with D possibly being TRBD2 (5 bases). With 1 base removed from V and 12 bases from J, the gap between germline ends came to 16 bases. Germline-derived CDR1 and CDR2 are SGHTA and FQGNSA. The CDR3 covers 14 residues. CDR3 nucleotide sequence: TGTGCCAGCAGCTTAGACCGTAGACTAATTTGGCAGTTCTTC. Protein: CASSLDRRLIWQFF.

The gene calls are TRBV24-1 and TRBJ2-4; 8 bases are shared with TRBD1. This CDR3 contains 16 residues. Trimming took 4 bases from V and 1 from J; bases not matched to a gene: 5. CDR1 is KGHDR, CDR2 SFDVKD, per germline. CDR3 sequence (DNA): TGTGCCACCAGTGACGACAGGGGAGAGGCCAAAAACATTCAGTACTTC. It yields the protein CATSDDRGEAKNIQYF.

This clonotype was counted many times. The chain carries TRBV28 and TRBJ1-5; the D is unclear. Germline CDR1 is MDHEN and CDR2 is SYDVKM. The CDR3 sequence is 14 residues long. The V end lost 6 bases, the J end lost 0 bases, and 9 bases lay between the germline ends. CDR3 in DNA: TGTGCCAGCAGCTTCGGTTATAGCAATCAGCCCCAGCATTTT. This sequence encodes CASSFGYSNQPQHF. Filled out from reference TRBV28 and TRBJ1-5, the complete variable domain reads DVKVTQSSRYLVKRTGEKVFLECVQDMDHENMFWYRQDPGLGLRLIYFSYDVKMKEKGDIPEGYSVSREKKERFSLILESASTNQTSMYLCASSFGYSNQPQHFGDGTRLSIL.

In its sample, this clonotype was seen many times. The CDR3 sequence is CASAIGGGNTEAFF. CDR3 nucleotides: TGTGCCAGCGCAATCGGAGGGGGGAACACTGAAGCTTTCTTT. The chain combines TRBV28 with TRBJ1-1; possible D gene TRBD1, 6 bases. The ends were cut back, 8 bases at V and 1 base at J, with 14 bases in the middle. The CDR3 has 14 amino acids. Germline assignment: CDR1 MDHEN and CDR2 SYDVKM.

This clonotype was found many times. The chain joins TRBV2 to TRBJ2-3; no clear D gene. From germline, CDR1 is SNHLY and CDR2 FYNNEI. The CDR3 sequence is 14 residues long. V dropped 2 bases and J dropped 2 bases, with 8 bases sitting between them. CDR3: CASSERQDTDTQYF. DNA of the CDR3: TGTGCCAGCAGTGAACGGCAGGACACAGATACGCAGTATTTT.